This T cell receptor beta chain was identified in a study of OX40 agonist ivuxolimab in advanced cancers. Study-level findings and limits: Expanded clones were, on average, more numerous among CD8+ T cells than CD4+. Also showing low normalized T-cell clonal expansion were some of the nonresponders.

Autoimmune disease history or systemic immunosuppression disqualified patients. Concerning this clone itself: Its target is not known.

The table came from immunoSEQ multiplex PCR; TCRdb's copy has only in-frame clones and leaves some out. The sample includes 30,000 to 40,000 clones, more than 85% of them seen just once. CDR1 is MNHNS and CDR2 is SASEGT in the germline V gene. This CDR3 is built from 15 residues. The V gene end was trimmed by 3 bases and the J gene end by 4 bases; junction bases not matched to a gene: 7. The TCR sequence derives from an adult with an advanced solid tumor such as melanoma, head and neck, liver or kidney cancer. J is TRBJ1-2 and V is TRBV6-1, with 8 positions matching TRBD1. The sequencing used CD4+ or CD8+ T cells sorted from blood, collected in a trial of the OX40 agonist ivuxolimab. CDR3 amino acids: CASSENTGGGYGYTF. The CDR3 bases are TGTGCCAGCAGTGAGAACACAGGGGGTGGCTATGGCTACACCTTC.